The rows below give T cell receptor beta chains drawn from one sample of a study of blood T cell repertoires in COVID-19. Repertoires were generated with immunoSEQ multiplex PCR, while TCRdb's copy carries only in-frame clones and drops some. The data contain 70,000 to 95,000 clones, around four fifths of them singletons. The sample consisted of peripheral blood. All receptors derive from a woman aged 70-85 years with active or convalescent COVID-19. Each CDR3 is given with its conserved first and last residue. The D gene is left open where the match is weak. Clone size is given for some rows only: seen once, a few or many times, or a class if the clone is expanded.

D gene,J gene,clone size,V gene,CDR3 protein,CDR3 DNA
-,TRBJ1-5,-,TRBV5-5,CASSLLQGNQPQHF,TGTGCCAGCAGCTTGTTACAGGGCAATCAGCCCCAGCATTTT
-,TRBJ2-3,-,TRBV4-1,CASSQDGAGSLTDTQYF,TGCGCCAGCAGCCAAGATGGGGCAGGTTCTCTCACAGATACGCAGTATTTT
-,TRBJ1-4,-,TRBV2,CASSVTGSEEKLFF,TGTGCCAGCAGCGTTACAGGGTCCGAAGAAAAACTGTTTTTT
-,TRBJ1-5,-,TRBV28,CASSSHPQGGNQPQHF,TGTGCCAGCAGTTCCCACCCACAGGGTGGCAATCAGCCCCAGCATTTT
-,TRBJ1-6,-,TRBV3-1/TRBV3-2,CASSQVATEYSPLHF,TGTGCCAGCAGCCAAGTTGCCACTGAATATTCACCCCTCCACTTT
-,TRBJ1-4,-,TRBV18,CASSPFSSSEKLFF,TGTGCCAGCTCGCCGTTTAGTAGCAGCGAAAAACTGTTTTTT
TRBD2,TRBJ2-3,-,TRBV28,CASSFRRLAGNTQYF,TGTGCCAGCAGTTTCCGTCGGCTAGCGGGGAATACGCAGTATTTT
TRBD1,TRBJ1-4,-,TRBV19,CASSSPGQGNEKLFF,TGTGCCAGTAGTTCACCGGGACAGGGTAATGAAAAACTGTTTTTT
TRBD1,TRBJ1-2,-,TRBV4-2,CASSQRQGMGYGYTF,TGTGCCAGCAGCCAACGACAGGGAATGGGGTATGGCTACACCTTC
-,TRBJ1-2,-,TRBV6-2/TRBV6-3,CASSYSRSTGLPVNYGYTF,TGTGCCAGCAGTTACTCGAGAAGTACAGGGCTCCCAGTAAATTATGGCTACACCTTC
TRBD1,TRBJ1-2,-,TRBV7-8,CASSIDRAENYGYTF,TGTGCCAGCAGCATCGACAGGGCGGAGAACTATGGCTACACCTTC
-,TRBJ1-2,-,TRBV6-5,CASRDPWENYGYTF,TGTGCCAGCAGAGACCCCTGGGAGAACTATGGCTACACCTTC
TRBD1,TRBJ1-4,few,TRBV10-1,CASSDRRGQVF,TGCGCCAGCAGTGATCGCAGGGGGCAGGTTTTT
-,TRBJ2-7,-,TRBV7-9,CASSLHGPAVNEQYF,TGTGCCAGCAGCTTACACGGTCCGGCGGTGAACGAGCAGTACTTC
TRBD2,TRBJ2-5,-,TRBV3-1/TRBV3-2,CASSQVGLAGGPETQYF,TGTGCCAGCAGCCAAGTAGGGCTAGCGGGGGGGCCGGAGACCCAGTACTTC
-,TRBJ2-6,-,TRBV9,CASSVGGLPLGANVLTF,TGTGCCAGCAGCGTAGGGGGACTGCCTCTGGGGGCCAACGTCCTGACTTTC
-,TRBJ1-3,-,TRBV10-3,CAISESTLPTDTIYF,TGTGCCATCAGTGAGTCGACACTTCCCACGGACACCATATATTTT
-,TRBJ1-1,-,TRBV19,CASKRAINTEAFF,TGTGCCAGTAAGAGGGCTATCAACACTGAAGCTTTCTTT
-,TRBJ1-1,-,TRBV2,CASQHRALENTEAFF,TGTGCCAGCCAGCACAGGGCCCTTGAGAACACTGAAGCTTTCTTT
-,TRBJ1-2,once,TRBV28,CASTSTGSVGYTF,TGTGCCAGCACTTCAACGGGGTCAGTCGGCTACACCTTC
-,TRBJ1-5,-,TRBV2,CASSLRPNGNQPQHF,TGTGCCAGCTCCCTCAGGCCGAACGGCAATCAGCCCCAGCATTTT
-,TRBJ1-2,-,TRBV29-1,CSVETGNYGYTF,TGCAGCGTTGAAACAGGGAACTATGGCTACACCTTC
TRBD1,TRBJ2-2,few,TRBV2,CASVGTAVNTGELFF,TGTGCCAGCGTAGGGACAGCCGTTAACACCGGGGAGCTGTTTTTT
TRBD1,TRBJ1-2,few,TRBV5-4,CASSTGQGASSNYGYTF,TGTGCCAGCAGCACCGGACAGGGGGCATCGTCTAACTATGGCTACACCTTC
-,TRBJ2-5,-,TRBV24-1,CATSDPGETQYF,TGTGCCACCAGTGATCCAGGGGAGACCCAGTACTTC
-,TRBJ2-2,-,TRBV28,CASSLQDYTGELFF,TGTGCCAGCAGCTTACAGGACTACACCGGGGAGCTGTTTTTT
TRBD1,TRBJ1-2,-,TRBV25-1,CASSAGQGSYGYTF,TGTGCCAGCAGCGCAGGACAGGGAAGCTATGGCTACACCTTC
-,TRBJ2-2,-,TRBV4-2,CASSQVAAQGGELFF,TGTGCCAGCAGCCAAGTGGCGGCGCAAGGCGGGGAGCTGTTTTTT
-,TRBJ1-1,-,TRBV15,CATSSWARKNTEAFF,TGTGCCACCAGCAGTTGGGCCAGAAAGAACACTGAAGCTTTCTTT
TRBD2,TRBJ2-3,-,TRBV5-1,CASRQRGDTDTQYF,TGCGCCAGCAGACAACGGGGGGACACAGATACGCAGTATTTT
-,TRBJ2-5,-,TRBV24-1,CATSDSTRIASVGTQYF,TGTGCCACCAGTGACTCTACTCGGATAGCGTCAGTCGGGACCCAGTACTTC
TRBD2,TRBJ2-7,-,TRBV7-2,CASSLTGGPVYEQYF,TGTGCCAGCAGCTTAACGGGGGGGCCTGTTTACGAGCAGTACTTC
TRBD2,TRBJ2-5,-,TRBV5-4,CASSFSAGFSETQYF,TGTGCCAGCAGCTTTTCAGCGGGGTTCTCAGAGACCCAGTACTTC
TRBD1,TRBJ2-1,-,TRBV28,CASSPWTGGSVNEQFF,TGTGCCAGCAGCCCATGGACAGGGGGCTCTGTGAATGAGCAGTTCTTC
-,TRBJ2-5,-,TRBV2,CASSLGETQYF,TGTGCCAGTTCACTAGGGGAGACCCAGTACTTC
-,TRBJ1-3,-,TRBV3-1/TRBV3-2,CASRGDSGNTIYF,TGTGCCAGCAGGGGCGACTCTGGAAACACCATATATTTT
TRBD1,TRBJ2-3,-,TRBV10-3,CAISDSGQGQDTQYF,TGTGCCATCAGTGACTCGGGACAGGGGCAAGATACGCAGTATTTT
TRBD2,TRBJ2-7,-,TRBV24-1,CATSDAGGGYGEQYF,TGTGCCACCAGCGACGCCGGGGGAGGGTACGGCGAGCAGTACTTC
TRBD1,TRBJ2-5,once,TRBV3-1/TRBV3-2,CASSKQGTGETQYF,TGTGCCAGCAGCAAACAGGGGACCGGGGAGACCCAGTACTTC
-,TRBJ2-7,-,TRBV5-1,CASSLGQRSEQYF,TGCGCCAGCAGCTTGGGACAGAGGAGCGAGCAGTACTTC
-,TRBJ2-5,-,TRBV2,CASSRTEEETQYF,TGTGCCAGCAGCAGGACAGAAGAAGAGACCCAGTACTTC
TRBD2,TRBJ2-2,-,TRBV18,CASSIAGANTGELFF,TGTGCCAGCTCAATAGCGGGGGCGAACACCGGGGAGCTGTTTTTT
TRBD2,TRBJ2-7,-,TRBV2,CASSGLAGGEQYF,TGTGCCAGCAGTGGACTAGCGGGAGGCGAGCAGTACTTC
TRBD2,TRBJ2-5,-,TRBV7-2,CASSSRTSGGQETQYF,TGTGCCAGCAGCTCCCGGACTAGCGGGGGACAAGAGACCCAGTACTTC
-,TRBJ1-2,-,TRBV12-3/TRBV12-4,CASSQGFYGYTF,TGTGCCAGCAGTCAGGGATTCTATGGCTACACCTTC
-,TRBJ2-1,-,TRBV7-8,CASSLVTSSSYNEQFF,TGTGCCAGCAGCTTAGTTACTAGCAGCTCCTACAATGAGCAGTTCTTC